The 27 T cell receptor beta chains below all came from one sample that was sequenced in a study of identical twins. Using its own MiXCR run on the 5' RACE reads, TCRdb lists one record per CDR3 protein. The sample shows approximately 890,000 distinct CDR3 sequences, about 12% of them seen only once. The same sample was also studied in work on yellow fever vaccine responses in identical twins.

Input material: PBMCs. These receptors came from a woman aged 18 to 35 in good health.

This clonotype was found a few times. The J gene is TRBJ2-5, the V gene TRBV28; no definite D call. Germline V lookup: CDR1 MDHEN, CDR2 SYDVKM. V was clipped by 4 bases and J by 3 bases, with 15 bases between them. This CDR3 has 15 amino acids. The CDR3 spells CASSSVDGPEETQYF. The CDR3 DNA follows: TGTGCCAGCAGTTCCGTTGACGGCCCCGAAGAGACCCAGTACTTC.

This clonotype has just a few counts. The chain carries TRBV10-3 and TRBJ2-1, with D possibly matching TRBD2 (5 bases). In germline, CDR1 is ENHRY, CDR2 SYGVKD. The germline V and J ends were trimmed by 4 bases and 8 bases, with 12 bases remaining between them. The CDR3 has 13 residues. This chain's CDR3 is CAISVLVGDEQFF. The CDR3 DNA reads as TGTGCCATCAGTGTCCTGGTGGGAGATGAGCAGTTCTTC.

This clonotype has at least ten counts. This chain links TRBV6-2 or TRBV6-3 with TRBJ1-5; D possibly corresponds to TRBD1 (5 bases). Germline V lookup: CDR1 MNHEY, CDR2 SVGEGT. CDR3 length: 12 amino acids. V was clipped by 7 bases and J by 10 bases, with 14 bases between them. CDR3: CASTNGARPQHF. The CDR3 DNA sequence: TGTGCCAGCACCAACGGGGCTCGACCCCAGCATTTT.

This clonotype was seen more than once but under ten times. The chain is built from TRBV29-1 and TRBJ2-5; TRBD1 matches 10 bases. The CDR3 has 15 amino acids. The ends lost 3 bases at V and 2 bases at J; junction bases unmatched: 6. Germline V gene data show CDR1 as SQVTM and CDR2 as ANQGSEA. The chain's CDR3 is CSVELGTGVQETQYF. The CDR3 DNA reads TGCAGCGTTGAGTTGGGGACAGGGGTTCAAGAGACCCAGTACTTC.

The chain uses TRBV5-4 and TRBJ2-7, with TRBD1 matching over 9 bases. Germline CDR1 reads SGHNT; CDR2 reads YYREEE (reference sequence). The CDR3 is made up of 14 amino acids. Unmatched junction bases numbered 7, after V lost 2 bases and J lost 7 bases. CDR3 coding DNA: TGTGCCAGCAGCTTTGGCACAGGGGGCAGAGAGCAGTACGTC. As protein: CASSFGTGGREQYV.

This clonotype has more than one count but fewer than ten. J is TRBJ2-7 and V is TRBV2; 8 bases fit TRBD1. Germline-derived CDR1 and CDR2 are SNHLY and FYNNEI. The CDR3 loop spans 14 amino acids. With V trimmed by 7 bases and J by 4 bases, 9 bases remained unmatched. The CDR3 loop is CASTPGTGKYEQYF. The CDR3 nucleotides read TGTGCCAGCACTCCCGGGACAGGCAAATACGAGCAGTACTTC.

This rearrangement joins TRBV12-3 or TRBV12-4 to TRBJ2-7, with TRBD2 as a possible D gene (6 bases). This CDR3 region has 14 residues. V gave up 6 bases and J gave up 3 bases, with 15 bases separating them. The CDR3 DNA follows: TGTGCCAGCAGCAAAACTAGCTTGAGCTACGAGCAGTACTTC. It is translated as CASSKTSLSYEQYF.

This clonotype was seen a few times. The chain couples TRBV5-1 to TRBJ2-1; weak D call: TRBD2 (9 bases). Germline-derived CDR1 and CDR2 are SGHRS and YFSETQ. V was trimmed by 4 bases and J by 5 bases, leaving 16 bases between them. The CDR3 has 15 residues. The CDR3 reads CASSAGGGRDNEQFF. CDR3 nucleotide sequence: TGCGCCAGCAGCGCAGGGGGCGGGAGGGACAATGAGCAGTTCTTC.

V and J are TRBV15 and TRBJ1-1; 7 bases agree with TRBD1. The germline CDR1 and CDR2 sequences are LNHNV and YYDKDF (reference sequence). The CDR3 consists of 19 residues. The V and J ends lost 3 bases and 1 base, in that order; junction bases with no gene match: 17. CDR3 DNA: TGTGCCACCAGCAGGGACGGAAGGGGGCAGGGGGTGAGGAACACTGAAGCTTTCTTT. Its protein product is CATSRDGRGQGVRNTEAFF.

The V call is TRBV6-1, the J call TRBJ1-5; no clear D. The CDR3 contains 15 residues. Germline V gives CDR1 MNHNS, CDR2 SASEGT. The CDR3 DNA is TGTTCGATTTCGTCTACTTCGGGTGGCAATCAGCCCCAGCATTTT. It encodes CSISSTSGGNQPQHF.

This rearrangement joins TRBV6-2 or TRBV6-3 to TRBJ2-2; perhaps D is TRBD1 or TRBD2 (5 bases each). The CDR3 extends over 15 amino acids. The V and J ends lost 7 bases and 3 bases respectively, with 15 bases between them. Germline assignment: CDR1 MNHEY and CDR2 SVGEGT. The CDR3 here is CASNCGPGHTGELFF. In DNA, the CDR3 is TGTGCCAGCAATTGTGGCCCGGGACACACCGGGGAGCTGTTTTTT.

This clonotype was seen a few times. The V call is TRBV27, the J call TRBJ1-6; TRBD1 agrees at 7 bases. This CDR3 contains 17 residues. The junction had 13 bases not matched to a gene; V was cut back by 7 bases and J by 4 bases. Germline V gives CDR1 MNHEY, CDR2 SMNVEV (reference sequence). CDR3 protein: CASTRTQGDIYNSPLHF. CDR3 DNA sequence: TGTGCCAGCACCCGGACTCAGGGGGATATATATAATTCACCCCTCCACTTT.

The chain employs TRBV12-3 or TRBV12-4 and TRBJ2-3, with no clear D. The CDR3 has 12 residues. V was cut by 8 bases and J by 4 bases, with 10 bases left in between. CDR3 region: CASAPSADTQYF. CDR3 in DNA: TGTGCCAGCGCCCCCTCCGCAGATACGCAGTATTTT.

The chain combines TRBV28 with TRBJ2-5; possibly TRBD2 for D (6 bases). The germline CDR1 and CDR2 sequences are MDHEN and SYDVKM. Trimming cost V 2 bases and J 6 bases, with 10 bases left between them. The CDR3 is made up of 13 amino acids. This CDR3 is CASSLGGLKTQYF. As DNA, the CDR3 is TGTGCCAGCAGTTTAGGGGGGTTAAAGACCCAGTACTTC.

In this sample, this clonotype turned up a few times. The chain combines TRBV2 with TRBJ1-1; tentatively, D is TRBD1 (5 bases). V lost 4 bases and J lost 5, with 17 bases in between. This CDR3 is built from 15 residues. Per the germline V gene, CDR1 is SNHLY and CDR2 is FYNNEI. The CDR3 here is CASSGEAGRFTEAFF. Here the CDR3 DNA reads TGTGCCAGCAGTGGGGAGGCAGGGCGGTTTACTGAAGCTTTCTTT.

This clonotype was detected ten times or more. The chain couples TRBV7-9 to TRBJ2-3; TRBD1 matches 9 bases. The CDR3 contains 15 residues. V trimming: 1 base; J trimming: 3 bases; junction bases outside the gene matches: 2. The germline gives CDR1 SEHNR, CDR2 FQNEAQ (reference sequence). The CDR3 loop reads CASSLGGTGTDTQYF. The CDR3 region has the DNA TGTGCCAGCAGCTTAGGCGGGACAGGGACAGATACGCAGTATTTT.

This clonotype showed up just a few times. The genes are TRBV4-1 and TRBJ2-1; no clear D gene. CDR1 is MGHRA and CDR2 is YSYEKL in the germline V gene. The CDR3 is made up of 16 amino acids. The germline V and J ends were trimmed by 1 base and 2 bases, with 12 bases remaining between them. The CDR3 bases are TGCGCCAGCAGCCAAGCCTCTACCACACCCTACAATGAGCAGTTCTTC. Residues: CASSQASTTPYNEQFF.

This clonotype has just a few counts. V gene TRBV18 combines with J gene TRBJ1-6; the D is unclear. Between the trimmed V and J ends, which lost 3 bases and 6 bases, there was a span of 9 bases. This CDR3 has 14 residues. CDR1 is KGHSH, CDR2 LQKENI, per germline. As DNA, the CDR3 is TGTGCCAGCTCACCCACCGGGTCTAATTCACCCCTCCACTTT. The encoded protein is CASSPTGSNSPLHF.

V usage is TRBV5-1 and J usage is TRBJ2-2; TRBD1 matches at 7 bases. CDR1 and CDR2 from the germline V gene are SGHRS and YFSETQ. This CDR3 has 16 residues. With V trimmed by 1 base and J by 1 base, 4 bases remained unmatched. This chain's CDR3 is CASSLTGQVNTGELFF. The CDR3 DNA follows: TGCGCCAGCAGCTTGACCGGACAGGTGAACACCGGGGAGCTGTTTTTT.

This clonotype was recorded many times. The gene calls are TRBV12-3 or TRBV12-4 and TRBJ1-1; D unclear. The CDR3 is 13 amino acids. The V end lost 8 bases, the J end lost 1 base, and 11 bases lay between the germline ends. CDR3 in amino acids: CASALLRNTEAFF. CDR3 bases: TGTGCCAGCGCCCTTTTGAGGAACACTGAAGCTTTCTTT.

The chain joins TRBV4-1 to TRBJ2-1; 7 bases line up with TRBD1. The CDR3 sequence is 16 residues long. V dropped 3 bases and J dropped 1; count of bases not matched to a gene: 6. CDR1 is MGHRA, CDR2 YSYEKL, per germline. CDR3 coding DNA: TGCGCCAGCAGCCACGAGACAGGGATTTCCTACAATGAGCAGTTCTTC. Its protein product is CASSHETGISYNEQFF.

This clonotype was seen more than once but under ten times. This chain joins TRBV2 and TRBJ1-1; D not resolved. Trimming took off 4 bases at V and 1 base at J, with 16 bases between the two ends. This CDR3 spans 16 amino acids. Per germline, CDR1 SNHLY and CDR2 FYNNEI. The CDR3 sequence: CASSAQLKAPNTEAFF. The CDR3 coding sequence is TGTGCCAGCAGTGCTCAATTAAAGGCGCCGAACACTGAAGCTTTCTTT.

This clonotype was found a few times. The J gene is TRBJ2-2, the V gene TRBV27; D remains ambiguous. V was pared by 7 bases and J by 2 bases, with 11 bases between. The CDR3 contains 14 residues. Germline V CDR1 and CDR2: MNHEY, SMNVEV (reference sequence). The CDR3 loop is CASTLKGNTGELFF. The CDR3 DNA reads as TGTGCCAGCACCCTGAAAGGAAACACCGGGGAGCTGTTTTTT.

The chain carries TRBV29-1 and TRBJ2-5; D is ambiguous. Trimming shortened V by 6 bases and J by 2 bases, and 13 bases separated the two germline ends. Germline V gene data show CDR1 as SQVTM and CDR2 as ANQGSEA. The CDR3 runs 13 residues. In DNA, the CDR3 is TGCAGCGTCTCACGGTGGGATCAAGAGACCCAGTACTTC. Translating it yields CSVSRWDQETQYF. Based on the CDR3 plus reference TRBV29-1 and TRBJ2-5, the full variable domain is SAVISQKPSRDICQRGTSLTIQCQVDSQVTMMFWYRQQPGQSLTLIATANQGSEATYESGFVIDKFPISRPNLTFSTLTVSNMSPEDSSIYLCSVSRWDQETQYFGPGTRLLVL.

There are a few counts of this clonotype. The junction departs from germline at one end; a sequencing error may be responsible. V is TRBV3-1 and J is TRBJ2-5; perhaps D is TRBD1 or TRBD2 (5 bases each). Germline V gene lookup returns CDR1 LGHDT and CDR2 YNNKEL (reference sequence). CDR3 length: 17 residues. The CDR3 nucleotides are TGTGCCAGCAGCCCCCCCATGGGACGCCAGGGCCAAGGGACCCAGTACTTC. This codes for CASSPPMGRQGQGTQYF.

This clonotype was observed a few times. The V gene is TRBV20-1, the J gene TRBJ2-7; 7 nucleotides match TRBD2. V lost 6 bases, J lost 9 bases, and 14 bases stayed unmatched. Germline CDR1 reads DFQATT; CDR2 reads SNEGSKA (reference sequence). There are 13 residues in the CDR3. The CDR3 DNA follows: TGCAGTGCGAGGGCTAGCGGAGCCTGGGGGCAGTACTTC. Translated, it gives CSARASGAWGQYF.

The gene calls are TRBV7-8 and TRBJ2-7; 7 bases agree with TRBD1. Trimming cost V 1 base and J 9 bases; bases outside gene matches: 6. Germline V gives CDR1 SGHVS, CDR2 FQNEAQ. This CDR3 comprises 13 residues. The CDR3 DNA is TGTGCCAGCAGCTTAGAGCAGGCAGGGGGGCAGTACGTC. Residues: CASSLEQAGGQYV.